This TCR beta chain appears in the sequencing data of a study of blood T cell repertoires in COVID-19. At the level of the study: Sources were T cells, B-cell-depleted T cells, or PBMCs; the material itself was cDNA or gDNA.

The germline V gene has CDR1 GTSNPN and CDR2 SVGIG (reference sequence). The CDR3 runs to 14 residues. Trimming took 1 base from V and 5 from J, leaving 14 bases between them. Measured with immunoSEQ multiplex PCR; TCRdb has only the in-frame clones, and not every one. The table records under 70,000 clones, around 88% of them present only once. The receptor's source is a woman between 65 and 79 years old with acute or convalescent COVID-19. J is TRBJ1-1 and V is TRBV30, with D perhaps TRBD1 (6 bases). The sample taken for sequencing was peripheral blood. The CDR3: CAWSEGVYTTEAFF. DNA for the CDR3: TGTGCCTGGAGTGAGGGGGTATACACGACTGAAGCTTTCTTT.